Listed below are T cell receptor beta chains from one sample, sequenced in a study of PD-1 blockade in classical Hodgkin lymphoma. TCRdb keeps only in-frame clones here, not all; method: immunoSEQ multiplex PCR. The sample yields roughly 64,000 clones, around 90% seen once. Sequenced here: peripheral blood mononuclear cells (PBMCs), sampled before the fourth cycle of nivolumab. The source is a human donor with classical Hodgkin lymphoma. Each CDR3 is given with its conserved first and last residue. A D gene is named only where the DNA matches it firmly. The listing skips clone size in some rows; elsewhere it reads once, few, many or a size class.

v_call,j_call,d_call,clone_size,cdr3_nt,cdr3_aa
TRBV23-1,TRBJ2-2,NA,NA,TGCGCCAGCAGTCAATCGGAGAAGGCGCACACCGGGGAGCTGTTTTTT,CASSQSEKAHTGELFF
TRBV9,TRBJ2-2,NA,NA,TGTGCCAGCAGCGTACTGCGGCCGGAGAGAAGCTTCGGCGGGGAGCTGTTTTTT,CASSVLRPERSFGGELFF
TRBV6-6,TRBJ2-7,NA,NA,TGTGCCAGCAGTTACGGAGCCGGACCCTCCCCCTACGAGCAGTACTTC,CASSYGAGPSPYEQYF
TRBV28,TRBJ2-1,NA,NA,TGTGCCAGCAGTTTAGGAGCGAGGAATGAGCAGTTCTTC,CASSLGARNEQFF
TRBV6-5,TRBJ2-4,TRBD2,NA,TGTGCCACCAGGCGGGGGAGGGAGTTGGACATTCAGTACTTC,CATRRGRELDIQYF
TRBV7-6,TRBJ1-6,NA,NA,TGTGCCAGCAGCTTTGGGGGGACCTCACCCCTCCACTTT,CASSFGGTSPLHF
TRBV28,TRBJ1-5,NA,once,TGTGCCAGCAGCCCTCGGACACCTAATCAGCCCCAGCATTTT,CASSPRTPNQPQHF
TRBV7-3,TRBJ2-3,NA,NA,TGTGCCAGCAGCTTTGCCGGAGGGGTCCCCACCACAGATACGCAGTATTTT,CASSFAGGVPTTDTQYF
TRBV28,TRBJ2-7,NA,NA,TGTGCCAGCAGTCCGAACAAGCGCATCTCCTACGAGCAGTACTTC,CASSPNKRISYEQYF
TRBV27,TRBJ1-5,NA,NA,TGTGCCAGCAGTTTAACAGATAGGCAGCCCCAGCATTTT,CASSLTDRQPQHF
TRBV10-3,TRBJ2-1,NA,NA,TGTGCCATCAGTGAGATGGGCGGAGGCTCCTACAATGAGCAGTTCTTC,CAISEMGGGSYNEQFF
TRBV9,TRBJ2-1,TRBD2,NA,TGTGCCAGCAGCGTTGCGGGAGCGGAATACAATGAGCAGTTCTTC,CASSVAGAEYNEQFF
TRBV19,TRBJ1-1,NA,NA,TGTGCCAGTAGTAGCGGACACCTCGAAGCTTTCTTT,CASSSGHLEAFF